The source of this T cell receptor (beta chain) is a study of tumor-infiltrating lymphocytes in primary liver carcinoma. Turning to this clonotype: The antigen remains unidentified. A read error is possible here, since a much larger clone lies one base away.

Looked up from germline, CDR1 is ENHRY and CDR2 is SYGVKD. CDR3 length: 13 amino acids. For blood RNA, unsorted whole blood served as the source, and germline DNA was extracted too. Collection of around 4 milliliters of peripheral blood took place before surgery. Researchers generated TCR beta cDNA from roughly 520 ng of total RNA, relying on a constant-region primer. For TCR beta, libraries were produced by three nested multiplex PCR rounds using slightly modified ARM-PCR. Two initial PCR rounds of 10 to 11 cycles each paired TRBV1-TRBV30 forward primers with a C-beta reverse primer. Via MiXCR, TCRdb re-called the multiplex PCR reads, giving one row per CDR3 protein. The repertoire holds approximately 340,000 distinct CDR3 sequences, with less than 65% as singletons. Broader study findings: The overlap of tumor-adjacent and tumor-blood pairs was smaller than that of tumor region pairs.

V gene TRBV10-3 combines with J gene TRBJ2-7; D is undetermined. The receptor's source is a middle-aged man with primary liver carcinoma and hepatitis B virus infection. What was sequenced was peripheral blood. The CDR3 loop reads CVISVAETYEQYF. The CDR3 DNA is TGTGTCATTTCGGTGGCGGAGACCTACGAGCAGTACTTC.